This T cell receptor (beta chain) originates from a study of neurological immune-mediated disorders. Synthesis of cDNA was carried out by template-switch 5'RACE. The reaction used 10-nucleotide random UMIs. TCRdb re-called the 5' RACE reads with MiXCR, one entry per CDR3 protein. Among roughly 60,000 distinct CDR3 sequences listed, around 9.7% were seen once. This clonotype was counted at least ten times. The CDR3 spans 13 residues. Germline V CDR1 and CDR2: DFQATT, SNEGSKA (reference sequence). Trimming took 0 bases from V and 3 from J, leaving 7 bases between them. Time point: longitudinal time-point 2.

V gene TRBV20-1 combines with J gene TRBJ2-3; no definite D call. This receptor was obtained from a man aged 30-40 years in good health. The sample comprised PBMCs. Written as DNA, the CDR3 is TGCAGTGCTAGAGAGCCGGAAACAGATACGCAGTATTTT. This translates into CSAREPETDTQYF.